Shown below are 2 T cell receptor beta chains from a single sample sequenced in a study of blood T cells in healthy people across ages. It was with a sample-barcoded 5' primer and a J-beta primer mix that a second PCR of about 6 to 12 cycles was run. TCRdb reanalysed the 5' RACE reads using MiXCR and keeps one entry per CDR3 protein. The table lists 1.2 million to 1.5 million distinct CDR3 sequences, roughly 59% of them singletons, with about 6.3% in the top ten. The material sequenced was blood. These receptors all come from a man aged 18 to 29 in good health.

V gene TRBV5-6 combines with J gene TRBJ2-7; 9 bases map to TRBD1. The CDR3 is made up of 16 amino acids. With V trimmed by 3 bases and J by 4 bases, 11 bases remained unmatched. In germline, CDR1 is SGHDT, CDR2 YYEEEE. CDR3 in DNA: TGTGCCAGCAGCTCCTCCGGGACAGGGAAAGGGTACGAGCAGTACTTC. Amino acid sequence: CASSSSGTGKGYEQYF. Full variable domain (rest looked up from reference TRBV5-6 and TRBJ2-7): DAGVTQSPTHLIKTRGQQVTLRCSPKSGHDTVSWYQQALGQGPQFIFQYYEEEERQRGNFPDRFSGHQFPNYSSELNVNALLLGDSALYLCASSSSGTGKGYEQYFGPGTRLTVT.

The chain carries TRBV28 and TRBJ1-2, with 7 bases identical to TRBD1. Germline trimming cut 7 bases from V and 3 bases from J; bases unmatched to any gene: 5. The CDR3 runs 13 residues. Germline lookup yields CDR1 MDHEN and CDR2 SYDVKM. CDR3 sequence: CASTEGQYYGYTF. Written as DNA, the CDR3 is TGTGCCAGCACAGAGGGACAGTACTATGGCTACACCTTC.